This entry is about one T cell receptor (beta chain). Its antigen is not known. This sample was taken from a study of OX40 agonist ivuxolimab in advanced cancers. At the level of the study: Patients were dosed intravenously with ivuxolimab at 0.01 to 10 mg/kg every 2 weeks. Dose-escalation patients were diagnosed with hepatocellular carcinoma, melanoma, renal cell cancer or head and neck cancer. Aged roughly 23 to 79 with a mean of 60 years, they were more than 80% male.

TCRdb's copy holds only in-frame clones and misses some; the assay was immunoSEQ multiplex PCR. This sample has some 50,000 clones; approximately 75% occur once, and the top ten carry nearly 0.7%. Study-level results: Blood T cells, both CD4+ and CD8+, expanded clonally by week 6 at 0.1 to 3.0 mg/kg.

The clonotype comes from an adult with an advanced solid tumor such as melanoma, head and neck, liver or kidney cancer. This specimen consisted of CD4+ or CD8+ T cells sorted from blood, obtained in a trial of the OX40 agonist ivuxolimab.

The CDR3 loop reads CATSDPQGASGSYEQYF. CDR3 nucleotide sequence: TGTGCCACCAGCGACCCTCAGGGGGCTAGCGGTTCCTACGAGCAGTACTTC. This chain joins TRBV15 and TRBJ2-7; TRBD1 might be the D (8 bases). This CDR3 is built from 17 residues. V dropped 5 bases and J dropped 1 base, with 21 bases sitting between them. CDR1 is LNHNV and CDR2 is YYDKDF in the germline V gene (reference sequence).